This T cell receptor (beta chain) was captured in a study of blood T cell repertoires in COVID-19. Looking at the study overall: Material from acute and convalescent COVID-19 was sourced from the United States, Italy and Spain. Nucleic acid was either cDNA or gDNA, and it came from T cells, B-cell-depleted T cells, or PBMCs.

The authors' processing: Reference gene primer amplification gave nucleated cell count estimates. Clones were read by immunoSEQ multiplex PCR, and TCRdb kept only the in-frame ones, dropping some. V, J and clone size are taken as reported in that table, and D and trimming were inferred from the DNA itself. The sample records about 200,000 clones, approximately 86% being singletons. CDR1 GTSNPN and CDR2 SVGIG come from the germline V gene (reference sequence). V shed 4 bases and J 3 bases; nucleotides not matched to a gene: 6. The CDR3 is 14 amino acids. This receptor was taken from a man in his forties with acute or convalescent COVID-19. The rearrangement joins TRBV30 to TRBJ2-3; 8 bases are shared with TRBD2. Material: peripheral blood. The CDR3 loop is CAWTLAGGTDTQYF. In DNA, the CDR3 is TGTGCCTGGACCCTGGCGGGGGGTACAGATACGCAGTATTTT.